This TCR beta chain was sequenced for a study of breast tumors, draining lymph nodes, adjacent tissues. This clonotype has at least ten counts. The antigen remains unidentified. The V gene lost 0 bases and the J gene lost 0 bases, with 16 bases spanning the gap. This CDR3 has 19 residues. CDR1 and CDR2 (germline): SGHNT, YYREEE (reference sequence). From the multiplex PCR reads, TCRdb called clonotypes with MiXCR, one entry per CDR3 protein. The table shows fewer than 15,000 distinct CDR3 sequences, with around 57% occurring only once. Findings and limits, study-wide: Data fit most tumor T cells coming from lymph node, expanding in tumor. The lymph node origin of tumor T cells was framed as consistent with a hypothesis, not demonstrated. Compared with lymph nodes, tumors were less diverse; compared with nontumor tissue, more. Luminal-like breast cancer showed significantly greater tumor-nontumor repertoire similarity than basal-like breast cancer did.

Sequencing was done on a sample of tumor-adjacent breast tissue. This TCR derives from a female donor with breast cancer. Some clones in this sample may be carry-over from other donors' samples. V gene TRBV5-4 combines with J gene TRBJ2-6; TRBD2 might be the D (6 bases). CDR3 residues: CASSLAVSQGGSGANVLTF. CDR3 nucleotides: TGTGCCAGCAGCTTGGCCGTCTCCCAGGGAGGCTCTGGGGCCAACGTCCTGACTTTC.